This T cell receptor beta chain was found in a study of blood T cell repertoires in COVID-19. About the study: Samples came from the United States, Italy and Spain, spanning acute and convalescent COVID-19. Sources were T cells, B-cell-depleted T cells, or PBMCs; the material itself was cDNA or gDNA.

Source study methods: Estimation of nucleated cell counts was performed using reference gene primer amplification. The data were produced by immunoSEQ multiplex PCR, yet TCRdb's version contains in-frame clones alone and is incomplete. V and J calls and clone size follow that table, whereas D and trimming were derived from the DNA. There are approximately 350,000 clones in the sample; 90% to 95% occur only once, and 2.5% to 4% lies in the top ten. The germline CDR1 and CDR2 sequences are SGHTA and FQGNSA. The CDR3 runs 16 residues. V dropped 2 bases and J dropped 0 bases, with 11 bases sitting between them.

The sequence came from a woman under 30 who had recovered from COVID-19. The specimen sequenced was peripheral blood. This sequence joins TRBV7-2 and TRBJ2-1; D may be TRBD2 (6 bases). The CDR3 protein is CASSLTAGSSYNEQFF. In DNA, the CDR3 is TGTGCCAGCAGCTTAACAGCGGGCAGCTCCTACAATGAGCAGTTCTTC.